The rows below give T cell receptor beta chains drawn from one sample of a study of blood T cell repertoires in COVID-19. Libraries were prepared by immunoSEQ multiplex PCR; TCRdb keeps only in-frame clonotypes and omits some of them. This sample yields hundreds of thousands of clones, of which about 89% are seen a single time; around 1.5% belongs to the top ten. The sample consisted of peripheral blood. All receptors derive from a woman in her sixties who had recovered from COVID-19. CDR3s leave out the opening cysteine and the closing phenylalanine or tryptophan. Each record gives: V gene, J gene, CDR3 protein.

TRBV7-2,TRBJ2-1,ASSLGLAGGRLDEQF
TRBV5-4,TRBJ2-5,ASSAGLAGPYQETQY
TRBV5-6,TRBJ1-1,ASSLAGGQGARMAF
TRBV6-5,TRBJ1-3,ATTGTAGNTIY
TRBV10-3,TRBJ1-6,AIRPGMVNSPLH
TRBV2,TRBJ1-4,ASSELGGEATNEKLF
TRBV27,TRBJ2-1,ASHLGAGGWNEQF
TRBV4-1,TRBJ1-2,ASSQTGTLNYGYT
TRBV5-1,TRBJ2-2,ASSLEWEANTGELF
TRBV9,TRBJ1-6,ASSVDPGGRVSPLH
TRBV6-5,TRBJ2-7,ASSYSRGYEQY
TRBV5-1,TRBJ2-7,ASSLVVGAEEQY
TRBV3-1/TRBV3-2,TRBJ2-1,ASSQPRGTSGEQF
TRBV4-3,TRBJ2-1,ASSPSGTGRQNEQF
TRBV10-3,TRBJ1-1,AISRGLGTEAF
TRBV12-3/TRBV12-4,TRBJ2-4,ASSSTGVQY
TRBV25-1,TRBJ1-6,ASSDTVSSVNSPLH
TRBV7-7,TRBJ2-1,ASSTGLSNEQF
TRBV5-6,TRBJ2-3,ASSKDRTYTQY
TRBV7-2,TRBJ1-2,ASSHGGGGYGYT
TRBV18,TRBJ1-2,ASSLQQVLHYGYT
TRBV10-1,TRBJ1-3,ASSVEGPGGNTIY
TRBV28,TRBJ2-7,ASRILAGDEQY
TRBV6-5,TRBJ1-4,ASSSGGAGEKLF
TRBV5-1,TRBJ1-2,ASSLGPGQFDGYT
TRBV5-1,TRBJ2-1,ASSLTPGSSGQF
TRBV12-3/TRBV12-4,TRBJ2-2,ASSLTSGELF
TRBV5-5,TRBJ2-3,ASSLAGQSGADTQY
TRBV5-6,TRBJ1-6,ASSDSGNSPLH
TRBV9,TRBJ1-2,ASSAVDGYT
TRBV28,TRBJ1-1,ASSLQGARGNTEAF
TRBV18,TRBJ2-1,ASSLEGLAGVEQF
TRBV7-8,TRBJ1-3,ASSWRVYGVGNTIY